These 9 T cell receptor beta chains came from one sample sequenced in a study of blood T cell repertoires in COVID-19. Clones were sequenced by immunoSEQ multiplex PCR, and TCRdb holds only the in-frame ones, with some missing. The sample records approximately 310,000 clones, approximately 85% being singletons. The sequenced sample was PBMCs or T cells enriched from blood (not recorded which). These receptors were collected from a man aged 25 to 45 who had recovered from COVID-19.

This clone appeared many times. This chain links TRBV6-4 with TRBJ2-2, with no clear D. CDR1 and CDR2 from the germline V gene are MRHNA and SNTAGT. Trimming took off 3 bases at V and 3 bases at J, with 8 bases between the two ends. The CDR3 length is 14 residues. The CDR3 sequence is CASSDDTDTGELFF. The CDR3 bases are TGTGCCAGCAGTGATGACACGGACACCGGGGAGCTGTTTTTT.

The chain uses TRBV25-1 and TRBJ1-1; TRBD1 might be the D (5 bases). Trimming stripped 3 bases from V and 0 bases from J, with 14 bases between. Germline V gene sequence: CDR1 MGHDK, CDR2 SYGVNS. The CDR3 totals 16 residues. Here the CDR3 reads CASSDIGDYLNTEAFF. CDR3 DNA: TGTGCCAGCAGTGATATAGGGGATTACCTGAACACTGAAGCTTTCTTT.

The chain combines TRBV6-6 with TRBJ1-6, with D possibly being TRBD1 (6 bases). This CDR3 has 15 residues. V gave up 7 bases and J gave up 6 bases, with 16 bases separating them. In germline, CDR1 is MNHNY, CDR2 SVGAGI (reference sequence). The CDR3 sequence: CASNQLQGTNSPLHF. CDR3 in DNA: TGTGCCAGCAACCAATTACAGGGTACTAATTCACCCCTCCACTTT.

The chain uses TRBV9 and TRBJ2-3; 7 nucleotides line up with TRBD1. Germline CDR1 and CDR2: SGDLS and YYNGEE. V lost 6 bases to trimming and J lost 4 bases; unmatched junction nucleotides: 11. The CDR3 is 15 residues long. CDR3 sequence (DNA): TGTGCCAGCACCCAAACTCAGGGGGTAGCAGATACGCAGTATTTT. Translated: CASTQTQGVADTQYF.

V gene TRBV10-3 combines with J gene TRBJ2-1; TRBD2 agrees at 11 bases. The CDR3 covers 15 residues. The junction had 13 bases not matched to a gene; V was cut back by 10 bases and J by 8 bases. The V gene's germline CDR1 is ENHRY and CDR2 SYGVKD. The CDR3: CATTNSGGAVDEQFF. CDR3 nucleotide sequence: TGTGCCACCACAAATAGCGGGGGGGCCGTTGATGAGCAGTTCTTC.

This clone was recorded only once. The chain has TRBV30 and TRBJ1-4; 7 bases align to TRBD1. This CDR3 is 14 amino acids long. After removal of 0 bases from V and 8 bases from J, the junction contained 6 bases not matched to a gene. The germline gives CDR1 GTSNPN, CDR2 SVGIG (reference sequence). The CDR3 DNA sequence: TGTGCCTGGAGTGTTCAGGGGGTTAGAGAAAAACTGTTTTTT. Translation gives CAWSVQGVREKLFF.

The V call is TRBV10-1, the J call TRBJ1-1; 8 bases are shared with TRBD1. The germline CDR1 and CDR2 sequences are WNHNN and SYGVQD (reference sequence). V gave up 10 bases and J gave up 13 bases; unmatched junction bases: 11. This CDR3 is 11 amino acids long. The CDR3 sequence: CATQTGALRFF. CDR3 sequence (DNA): TGCGCCACCCAGACAGGGGCTCTACGTTTCTTT.

The V and J genes are TRBV5-4 and TRBJ2-1; possibly TRBD2 for D (5 bases). This CDR3 contains 16 residues. With 0 bases removed from V and 2 bases from J, the gap between germline ends came to 12 bases. Germline-derived CDR1 and CDR2 are SGHNT and YYREEE (reference sequence). In DNA, the CDR3 is TGTGCCAGCAGCTTGGAGAGTCTAGCTGCCTACAATGAGCAGTTCTTC. The encoded protein is CASSLESLAAYNEQFF.

The chain combines TRBV7-9 with TRBJ1-1; D is unresolved. V was clipped by 2 bases and J by 6 bases, with 13 bases between them. Germline lookup yields CDR1 SEHNR and CDR2 FQNEAQ (reference sequence). The CDR3 loop spans 14 amino acids. CDR3 loop: CASSLIGEQAEAFF. The CDR3 DNA reads as TGTGCCAGCAGCTTAATTGGGGAGCAAGCTGAAGCTTTCTTT. The variable domain in full, with the rest retrieved from reference TRBV7-9 and TRBJ1-1, is DTGVSQNPRHKITKRGQNVTFRCDPISEHNRLYWYRQTLGQGPEFLTYFQNEAQLEKSRLLSDRFSAERPKGSFSTLEIQRTEQGDSAMYLCASSLIGEQAEAFFGQGTRLTVV.